This TCR beta chain was recorded in a study of OX40 agonist ivuxolimab in advanced cancers. Background on the study: Ivuxolimab, an antibody acting as an agonist of OX40 (CD134), was used to treat patients. It was permissible to have had prior anti-PD-1, anti-PD-L1 or anti-CTLA-4 therapy, and around 40% had some. Hepatocellular carcinoma, melanoma, renal cell or head and neck cancer was diagnosed in the dose-escalation patients.

Repertoires were generated with immunoSEQ multiplex PCR, while TCRdb's copy carries only in-frame clones and drops some. The sample shows tens of thousands of clones, just under 75% of them seen only once. Study-wide results and limits: At doses 0.1 to 3.0 mg/kg, CD4+ and CD8+ clones expanded.

About this clone itself: No antigen is known for it.

CDR1 and CDR2 (germline): MNHEY, SVGAGI. Trimming left V 6 bases short and J 4 bases short, with 18 bases between. The CDR3 length is 15 residues. The sequenced sample was CD4+ or CD8+ T cells sorted from blood, obtained in a trial of the OX40 agonist ivuxolimab. The chain combines TRBV6-5 with TRBJ2-5; no definite D call. The receptor was derived from an adult with an advanced solid tumor such as melanoma, head and neck, liver or kidney cancer. In DNA form, the CDR3 reads TGTGCCAGCAGCCAAACCCTCGGGCCTACAGAGACCCAGTACTTC. Residues: CASSQTLGPTETQYF.